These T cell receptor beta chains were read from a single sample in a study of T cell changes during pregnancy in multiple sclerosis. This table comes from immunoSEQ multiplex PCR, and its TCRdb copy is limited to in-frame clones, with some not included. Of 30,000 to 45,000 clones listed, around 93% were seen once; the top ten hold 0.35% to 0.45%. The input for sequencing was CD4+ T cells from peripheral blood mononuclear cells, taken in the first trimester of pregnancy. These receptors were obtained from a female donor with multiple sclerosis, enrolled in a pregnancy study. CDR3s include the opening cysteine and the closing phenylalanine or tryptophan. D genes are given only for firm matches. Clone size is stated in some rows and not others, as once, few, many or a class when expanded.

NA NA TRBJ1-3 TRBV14 TGTGCCAGCAGCCAAGTAGGGACTTTCGCTGGAAACACCATATATTTT CASSQVGTFAGNTIYF
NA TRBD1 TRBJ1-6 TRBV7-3 TGTGCCAGCAGCTTCGACAGGGTGGGTTCACCCCTCCACTTT CASSFDRVGSPLHF
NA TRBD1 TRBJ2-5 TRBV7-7 TGTGCCAGCAGCTCCGGGACAGGGGGCCCAGAGACCCAGTACTTC CASSSGTGGPETQYF
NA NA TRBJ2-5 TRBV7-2 TGTGCCAGCAGCTTAACCCTACAGCTCCAAGAGACCCAGTACTTC CASSLTLQLQETQYF
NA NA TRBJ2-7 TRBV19 TGTGCCACCGGGGACACCTCCAGCTCCTACGAGCAGTACTTC CATGDTSSSYEQYF
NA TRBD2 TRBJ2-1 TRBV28 TGTGCCAGCAGTCGGACTAGCGGGAGTTATGAGCAGTTCTTC CASSRTSGSYEQFF
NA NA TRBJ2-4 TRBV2 TGTGCCAGCAGCGGACAGATAGCCAAAAACATTCAGTACTTC CASSGQIAKNIQYF
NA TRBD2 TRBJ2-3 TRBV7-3 TGTGCCAGCAGCTTAGCGGGAGGCGGATTAGGGACAGATACGCAGTATTTT CASSLAGGGLGTDTQYF
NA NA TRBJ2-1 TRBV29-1 TGCAGCGTGGCTTCTCAACTTAGCGGTGAGCAGTTCTTC CSVASQLSGEQFF
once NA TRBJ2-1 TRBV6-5 TGTGCCAGCTCATCCCAGGGTTGGGTCGGCAATGAGCAGTTCTTC CASSSQGWVGNEQFF
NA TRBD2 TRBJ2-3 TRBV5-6 TGTGCCAGCAGCTTGGATGGTCGGGGGGGGGATACGCAGTATTTT CASSLDGRGGDTQYF
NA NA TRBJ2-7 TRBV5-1 TGCGCCAGCAGCTTTAGCGGAACCTCCTACGAGCAGTACTTC CASSFSGTSYEQYF
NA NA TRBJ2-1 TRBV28 TGTGCCAGCAGTTTATCACAGGGTGCCAATGAGCAGTTCTTC CASSLSQGANEQFF
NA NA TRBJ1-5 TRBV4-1 TGCGCCAGCAGCCCGCTCGAGGGGGATCCCCAGCATTTT CASSPLEGDPQHF
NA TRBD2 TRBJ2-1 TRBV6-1 TGTGCCAGCATAAAGACTAGCGGGGGGAGTGAGCAGTTCTTC CASIKTSGGSEQFF
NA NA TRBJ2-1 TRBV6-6 TGTGCCAGCAGTCTGGTGCCCCGGGGGCAGTTCTTC CASSLVPRGQFF
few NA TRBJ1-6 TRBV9 TGTGCCAGCAGCGTGGCTCCGGGGTCCAATTCACCCCTCCACTTT CASSVAPGSNSPLHF
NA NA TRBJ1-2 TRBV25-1 TGTGCCAGCAGAGAGACAGGCGTTGGCTACACCTTC CASRETGVGYTF
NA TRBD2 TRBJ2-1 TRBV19 TGTGCCAGTAGTATATCTCCTAGCGGGAATGAGCAGTTCTTC CASSISPSGNEQFF
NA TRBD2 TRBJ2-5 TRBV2 TGTGCCAGCACCGGAACGACTAGCGCCTCAGAGACCCAGTACTTC CASTGTTSASETQYF
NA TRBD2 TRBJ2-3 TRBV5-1 TGCGCCAGCAGCTCCGGGAGCGGGGGGCCCGGGGATACGCAGTATTTT CASSSGSGGPGDTQYF
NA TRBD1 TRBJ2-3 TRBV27 TGTGCCAGCACCCACGACGCGGGACAGGTGAATACGCAGTATTTT CASTHDAGQVNTQYF
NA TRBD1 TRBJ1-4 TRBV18 TGTGCCAGCTCACCGGGACAGGGTCGGGAAAAACTGTTTTTT CASSPGQGREKLFF
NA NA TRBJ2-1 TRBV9 TGTGCCAGCAGCGTAGCTACGACTCCGGGGAATGAGCAGTTCTTC CASSVATTPGNEQFF
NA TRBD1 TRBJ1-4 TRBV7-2 TGTGCCAGCAGCCCTCCCGGGACAGGGGATGAAAAACTGTTTTTT CASSPPGTGDEKLFF
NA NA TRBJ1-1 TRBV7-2 TGTGCCAGCAGCTTCAGGGTGAACACTGAAGCTTTCTTT CASSFRVNTEAFF
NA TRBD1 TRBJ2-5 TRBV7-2 TGTGCCAGCAGCTTTGTGACAGGGGGCAGGAAGACCCAGTACTTC CASSFVTGGRKTQYF
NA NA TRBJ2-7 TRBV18 TGTGCCAGCTCACCACTTACCTACGAGCAGTACTTC CASSPLTYEQYF
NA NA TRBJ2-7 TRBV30 TGTGCCTGGAGACCAAGCGGGCCGCAATCCTACGAGCAGTACTTC CAWRPSGPQSYEQYF
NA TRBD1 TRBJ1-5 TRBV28 TGTGCCAGCAGCCCCGGGACAGGACGAAATCAGCCCCAGCATTTT CASSPGTGRNQPQHF
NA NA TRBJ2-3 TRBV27 TGTGCCAGCAGTTCCTTCTTGGGAGGAGGGGCAGATACGCAGTATTTT CASSSFLGGGADTQYF
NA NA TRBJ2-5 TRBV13 TGTGCCAGCAGCTTAGGGGCTTTCCTGGCACAAGAGACCCAGTACTTC CASSLGAFLAQETQYF
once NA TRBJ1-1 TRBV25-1 TGTGCCAGCGCCCTAGCACGGAAAGCTTTCTTT CASALARKAFF